The sequence of this T cell receptor beta chain was determined in a study of beta chain features in type 1 diabetes. The CDR3 loop spans 15 amino acids. Germline lookup yields CDR1 SGHTA and CDR2 FQGNSA. V lost 6 bases to trimming and J lost 4 bases; unmatched junction nucleotides: 10. Study results and limitations: Whether HLA type influences TCRB rearrangement remained unresolved here. The study found fewer insertions and more deletions at VDJ junctions in type 1 diabetes patients. In the patient group, naive, central memory and Treg TCRB repertoires seemed more alike than in the healthy donor group.

Concerning this clone itself: As yet, its antigen is unknown.

Every bit of the isolated RNA underwent reverse transcription, so sequencing read expressed TCRB transcripts. An average of around 3.9 million reads was obtained for naive, central memory and regulatory T cell samples. Sequencing used immunoSEQ multiplex PCR; TCRdb keeps in-frame clones, though not all of them. Found here are 250,000 to 300,000 clones, 8% of them singletons; the top ten hold under 1.3%. The genes are TRBV7-2 and TRBJ2-3; the match to TRBD2 covers 7 bases. The sequence came from a woman between 18 and 29 years old in good health. The source material was central memory CD4+ T cells from blood. This CDR3 is CASSYVAGAADTQYF. For the CDR3, the DNA is TGTGCCAGCAGTTATGTGGCGGGAGCGGCAGATACGCAGTATTTT. Supplemented by reference TRBV7-2 and TRBJ2-3, the full variable domain reads GAGVSQSPSNKVTEKGKDVELRCDPISGHTALYWYRQSLGQGLEFLIYFQGNSAPDKSGLPSDRFSAERTGGSVSTLTIQRTQQEDSAVYLCASSYVAGAADTQYFGPGTRLTVL.